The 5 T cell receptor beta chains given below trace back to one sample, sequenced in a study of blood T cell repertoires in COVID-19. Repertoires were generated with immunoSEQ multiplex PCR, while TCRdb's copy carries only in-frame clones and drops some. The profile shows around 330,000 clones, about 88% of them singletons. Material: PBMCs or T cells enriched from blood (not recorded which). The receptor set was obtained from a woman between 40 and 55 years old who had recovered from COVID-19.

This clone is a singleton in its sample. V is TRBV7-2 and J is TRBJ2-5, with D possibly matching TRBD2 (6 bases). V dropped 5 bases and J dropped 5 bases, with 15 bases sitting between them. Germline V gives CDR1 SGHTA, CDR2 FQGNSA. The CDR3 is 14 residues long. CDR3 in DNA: TGTGCCAGCAGCGTGGGACTCGAACGGGAGACCCAGTACTTC. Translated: CASSVGLERETQYF.

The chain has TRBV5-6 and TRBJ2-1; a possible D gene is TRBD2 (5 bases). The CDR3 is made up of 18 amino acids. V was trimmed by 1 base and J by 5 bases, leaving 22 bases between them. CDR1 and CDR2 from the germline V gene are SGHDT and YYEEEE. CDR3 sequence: CASSLTVGLPGRHNEQFF. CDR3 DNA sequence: TGTGCCAGCAGCTTGACGGTCGGACTCCCCGGGCGTCACAATGAGCAGTTCTTC.

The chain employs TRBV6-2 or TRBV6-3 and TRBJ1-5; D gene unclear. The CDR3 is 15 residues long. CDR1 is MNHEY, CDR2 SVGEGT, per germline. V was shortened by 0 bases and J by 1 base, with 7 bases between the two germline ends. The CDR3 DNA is TGTGCCAGCAGTTACTCGGCATTAAGCAATCAGCCCCAGCATTTT. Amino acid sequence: CASSYSALSNQPQHF.

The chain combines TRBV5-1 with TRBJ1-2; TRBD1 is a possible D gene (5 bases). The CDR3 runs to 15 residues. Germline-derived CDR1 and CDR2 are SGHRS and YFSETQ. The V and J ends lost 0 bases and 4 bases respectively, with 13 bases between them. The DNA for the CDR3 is TGCGCCAGCAGCTTGGTATCCGGGGGACCCTATGGCTACACCTTC. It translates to CASSLVSGGPYGYTF.

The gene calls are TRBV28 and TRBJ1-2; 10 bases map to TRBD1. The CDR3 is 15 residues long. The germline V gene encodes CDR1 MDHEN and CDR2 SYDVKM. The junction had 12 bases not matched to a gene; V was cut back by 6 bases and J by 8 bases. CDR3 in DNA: TGTGCCAGCAGCCGAACAGACAGGGGGCAGGGGGGCTACACCTTC. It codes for CASSRTDRGQGGYTF.